This TCR beta chain was captured in a study of CD8+ T cells in alopecia areata. Those with alopecia areata gave lesional scalp punch biopsies and peripheral blood. In this sample, this clone turned up once. Its antigen is as yet unknown. The sample contains more than one DNA sequence encoding this CDR3. General study points: It was lesional scalp, especially alopecia totalis/universalis, that showed higher clonality than normal scalp. Patients shared TCRs less clearly than mice did, possibly for HLA-related reasons.

Germline CDR1 reads SQVTM; CDR2 reads ANQGSEA. V lost 4 bases and J 1 base, leaving 5 bases between the germline ends. The CDR3 is made up of 11 amino acids. cDNA reverse transcribed from extracted RNA served as the sequencing template. The data were produced by immunoSEQ multiplex PCR, yet TCRdb's version contains in-frame clones alone and is incomplete. The data show 150,000 to 200,000 clones, roughly 60% seen once. The chain joins TRBV29-1 to TRBJ2-7, with no clear D. The clonotype comes from a human donor with alopecia areata. Source: CD4+ T cells sorted from blood, taken at week 0. CDR3 DNA: TGCAGCGTTGGTGAGTCCTACGAGCAGTACTTC. Protein product: CSVGESYEQYF.